The TCR beta chain described here comes from a study of immune evolution from preneoplasia to lung adenocarcinoma. Background on the study: HLA loss of heterozygosity: less than 9% AIS, about 15% MIA, over 25% ADC, none AAH.

Macro-dissection enriched premalignant or tumor cells before nucleic acid extraction. Generated by immunoSEQ multiplex PCR, the TCRdb table keeps only in-frame clones and is missing some. Found here are 6,000 or so clones, nearly 75% of them singletons; the top ten hold roughly 9.8%. Germline CDR1 SGHDN, CDR2 FVKESK. This CDR3 is 13 amino acids long. V lost 3 bases and J 4 bases, leaving 7 bases between the germline ends. This clonotype was obtained from a donor of 70 years or more with lung adenocarcinoma. Specimen: FFPE lung adenocarcinoma in situ tissue. The J gene is TRBJ1-3, the V gene TRBV14; no firm D call. The CDR3 spells CASSQGPGNTIYF. CDR3 sequence (DNA): TGTGCCAGCAGCCAGGGCCCCGGAAACACCATATATTTT.